A selection of T cell receptor beta chains follows, all from one sample in a study of T cell repertoires in cytomegalovirus infection. TCRdb independently ran MiXCR on the reads; one entry per CDR3 protein. The table has nearly 700,000 distinct CDR3 sequences, around 31% seen once. These receptors are not linked to any known antigen. Sequences were derived from cultured PBMCs, sampled from culture after CMV antigen stimulation. The receptors come from a human donor in good health (CMV status not recorded). Some clones in this sample may be carry-over from other donors' samples. Each CDR3 is given with its conserved first and last residue. The order of the fields is J gene, clone size, V gene, D gene, CDR3 protein, CDR3 DNA. A D gene is named only where the DNA matches it firmly. Clone size appears in some rows only: once, few, many, or a class for an expanded clone.

TRBJ1-5	many	TRBV7-2	-	CASRGPGRGKTQHF	TGTGCCAGCAGGGGGCCGGGCCGTGGAAAGACCCAGCATTTT
TRBJ1-2	-	TRBV6-1	TRBD1	CASRERTGALNYGYTF	TGTGCCAGCAGGGAACGGACAGGGGCCCTTAACTATGGCTACACCTTC
TRBJ2-5	once	TRBV18	-	CASSPREASDLQF	TGTGCCAGCTCACCACGAGAGGCGTCGGATTTGCAGTTC
TRBJ2-1	-	TRBV7-9	-	CASDFPPGYNEQFF	TGTGCCTCAGATTTTCCTCCCGGCTACAATGAGCAGTTCTTC
TRBJ2-3	many	TRBV7-2	TRBD2	CASSLPPTSGSRMTDTQYF	TGTGCCAGCAGCTTACCCCCGACTAGCGGGAGTCGTATGACAGATACGCAGTATTTT
TRBJ1-1	-	TRBV6-1	-	CASSERSRNTEAFF	TGTGCCAGCAGTGAACGCTCCCGGAACACTGAAGCTTTCTTT
TRBJ2-3	-	TRBV18	TRBD1	CASSRWSGTGESGDTQYF	TGTGCCAGCTCACGATGGAGCGGGACAGGGGAATCAGGAGATACGCAGTATTTT
TRBJ2-7	-	TRBV15	TRBD2	CATSAGGSGMNEQYF	TGTGCCACCAGCGCCGGCGGGAGCGGTATGAACGAGCAGTACTTC
TRBJ2-7	-	TRBV27	-	CASSAPHDGSYEQYF	TGTGCCAGCAGTGCGCCTCACGACGGGTCCTACGAGCAGTACTTC
TRBJ2-3	few	TRBV20-1	TRBD2	CSARGTRTSGATDTQYF	TGCAGTGCTAGAGGAACCCGGACTAGCGGGGCCACAGATACGCAGTATTTT
TRBJ2-3	-	TRBV7-9	TRBD1	CASSLGRTGDTDTQYF	TGTGCCAGCAGCTTAGGCCGGACAGGGGATACAGATACGCAGTATTTT